This T cell receptor beta chain was captured in a study of TIL therapy for anti-PD-1-resistant metastatic lung cancer. Sequencing used immunoSEQ v3. Some clones are missing from TCRdb's copy, which holds only in-frame ones; the method was immunoSEQ multiplex PCR. Of about 6,400 clones listed, 55% to 70% are singletons. V lost 3 bases to trimming and J lost 2 bases, with 11 bases between them. CDR3 length: 14 amino acids. CDR1 MDHEN and CDR2 SYDVKM come from the germline V gene. The time point denotes: pre-treatment sample, taken before nivolumab and TIL therapy. The tumor samples were excised metastases, mostly pleural nodules or supraclavicular lymph nodes.

The source material was tumor tissue, sampled at baseline. J is TRBJ2-7 and V is TRBV28; D is unclear. The TCR originated in a person aged 30 to 80 with non-small cell lung cancer. In nucleotides, the CDR3 is TGTGCCAGCAGTTTGTCGGACGGCCCCTACGAGCAGTACTTC. Translation: CASSLSDGPYEQYF.